Listed below are T cell receptor beta chains from one sample, sequenced in a study of identical twins. TCRdb ran MiXCR on the 5' RACE reads and lists one entry per CDR3 protein. The repertoire holds roughly 1,500,000 distinct CDR3 sequences, with around a third as singletons. Input material: cord blood. These receptors all come from a newborn girl in good health. The CDR3 runs from the conserved cysteine through the conserved F or W. Fields, in order: D gene, J gene, V gene, clone size, CDR3 protein, CDR3 DNA. The D gene is left open where the match is weak. Size tells how often a clone was seen (once, few, many) or the class of an expanded clone, and some rows leave it out.

D: TRBD1; J: TRBJ1-4; V: TRBV28; size: few; CDR3: CASSLRGRVEKLFF; DNA: TGTGCCAGCAGTCTCAGGGGGCGGGTCGAAAAACTGTTTTTT
D: -; J: TRBJ2-5; V: TRBV7-2; size: -; CDR3: CASSLQATQETQYF; DNA: TGTGCCAGCAGCTTACAGGCAACCCAAGAGACCCAGTACTTC
D: TRBD2; J: TRBJ2-1; V: TRBV20-1; size: few; CDR3: CSSHPTGGSYNEQFF; DNA: TGCAGTTCCCACCCAACGGGAGGGAGCTACAATGAGCAGTTCTTC
D: TRBD1; J: TRBJ1-2; V: TRBV12-3/TRBV12-4; size: -; CDR3: CASRSQGEGGYTF; DNA: TGTGCCAGCAGATCACAGGGGGAGGGTGGCTACACCTTC
D: TRBD2; J: TRBJ2-1; V: TRBV25-1; size: few; CDR3: CASSVGGRGEQFF; DNA: TGTGCCAGCAGTGTTGGCGGGAGGGGTGAGCAGTTCTTC
D: -; J: TRBJ1-2; V: TRBV25-1; size: many; CDR3: CASSEGLGGYTF; DNA: TGTGCCAGCAGTGAAGGATTAGGGGGCTACACCTTC
D: TRBD2; J: TRBJ2-1; V: TRBV14; size: few; CDR3: CASSRPGTTNEQFF; DNA: TGTGCCAGCAGCCGGCCCGGGACTACTAATGAGCAGTTCTTC
D: -; J: TRBJ2-7; V: TRBV6-1; size: -; CDR3: CASSRDASSYEQYF; DNA: TGTGCCAGCAGCCGGGACGCCAGCTCCTACGAGCAGTACTTC
D: TRBD2; J: TRBJ2-3; V: TRBV12-3/TRBV12-4; size: few; CDR3: CASRTTSGITDTQYF; DNA: TGTGCCAGCAGGACGACTAGCGGCATCACAGATACGCAGTATTTT
D: -; J: TRBJ2-1; V: TRBV3-1; size: -; CDR3: CASSAHSGTNEQFF; DNA: TGTGCCAGCAGCGCCCATTCCGGGACAAATGAGCAGTTCTTC
D: -; J: TRBJ2-1; V: TRBV5-1; size: -; CDR3: CASSLMAGGIGGNEQFF; DNA: TGCGCCAGCAGCTTGATGGCCGGGGGTATTGGTGGGAATGAGCAGTTCTTC
D: -; J: TRBJ2-7; V: TRBV21-1; size: -; CDR3: CASSEAGAGGSYNEQYF; DNA: TGTGCCAGCAGCGAAGCTGGAGCGGGAGGATCCTACAATGAGCAGTACTTC
D: TRBD2; J: TRBJ2-1; V: TRBV4-2; size: few; CDR3: CASSQDSASGRAYYNEQFF; DNA: TGTGCCAGCAGCCAAGATTCGGCTAGCGGGAGGGCCTACTACAATGAGCAGTTCTTC
D: TRBD1; J: TRBJ1-2; V: TRBV6-5; size: few; CDR3: CASMTAGTGGDGGYTF; DNA: TGTGCCAGCATGACCGCCGGGACAGGAGGTGATGGGGGCTACACCTTC
D: -; J: TRBJ2-3; V: TRBV20-1; size: few; CDR3: CSASYNTDTQYF; DNA: TGCAGTGCTAGCTACAACACAGATACGCAGTATTTT
D: -; J: TRBJ2-7; V: TRBV12-3/TRBV12-4; size: -; CDR3: CASSADLVASSSYEQYF; DNA: TGTGCCAGCAGCGCAGACCTCGTGGCGTCTAGCTCCTACGAGCAGTACTTC
D: -; J: TRBJ2-7; V: TRBV5-1; size: few; CDR3: CAGSPLERTYEQYF; DNA: TGCGCCGGCAGCCCCCTGGAGAGGACCTACGAGCAGTACTTC
D: -; J: TRBJ2-6; V: TRBV25-1; size: few; CDR3: CASSEWDGSSGANVLTF; DNA: TGTGCCAGCAGTGAATGGGACGGGAGTTCTGGGGCCAACGTCCTGACTTTC
D: -; J: TRBJ2-3; V: TRBV20-1; size: -; CDR3: CSAVGTSLGTDTQYF; DNA: TGCAGTGCTGTAGGGACTTCGCTTGGCACAGATACGCAGTATTTT
D: TRBD2; J: TRBJ2-7; V: TRBV3-1; size: few; CDR3: CASSPVSPGGYYEQYF; DNA: TGTGCCAGCAGCCCAGTGTCTCCGGGAGGGTACTACGAGCAGTACTTC
D: -; J: TRBJ2-3; V: TRBV7-9; size: few; CDR3: CASSLIRGRSTDTQYF; DNA: TGTGCCAGCAGCTTAATACGGGGCCGAAGCACAGATACGCAGTATTTT
D: -; J: TRBJ2-7; V: TRBV7-8; size: few; CDR3: CASSLAVREQYF; DNA: TGTGCCAGCAGCTTAGCTGTACGCGAGCAGTACTTC
D: -; J: TRBJ1-2; V: TRBV28; size: once; CDR3: CASSFRGWHGYTF; DNA: TGTGCCAGCAGTTTCCGAGGTTGGCATGGCTACACCTTC
D: -; J: TRBJ2-7; V: TRBV12-3/TRBV12-4; size: -; CDR3: CASSSPNFYEQYF; DNA: TGTGCCAGCAGTTCCCCGAATTTTTACGAGCAGTACTTC
D: TRBD1; J: TRBJ1-1; V: TRBV28; size: -; CDR3: CASRTTGGGMNTEAFF; DNA: TGTGCCAGCAGGACAACAGGGGGCGGTATGAACACTGAAGCTTTCTTT
D: TRBD2; J: TRBJ2-3; V: TRBV14; size: -; CDR3: CAGSQMLLAGADTQYF; DNA: TGTGCCGGCAGCCAAATGCTACTAGCGGGGGCAGATACGCAGTATTTT
D: TRBD2; J: TRBJ2-3; V: TRBV29-1; size: -; CDR3: CSVEASGRPWGTQYF; DNA: TGCAGCGTTGAAGCTAGCGGGAGGCCCTGGGGTACGCAGTATTTT
D: -; J: TRBJ1-2; V: TRBV10-3; size: many; CDR3: CAISDPTATNYGYTF; DNA: TGTGCCATCAGTGACCCGACAGCGACTAACTATGGCTACACCTTC
D: TRBD1; J: TRBJ2-5; V: TRBV18; size: -; CDR3: CASSLGQGGNNEQYF; DNA: TGTGCCAGCTCACTGGGACAGGGTGGAAACAATGAGCAGTACTTC
D: -; J: TRBJ1-2; V: TRBV6-5; size: many; CDR3: CASSYGGSYGYTF; DNA: TGTGCCAGCAGTTACGGGGGGAGCTATGGCTACACCTTC
D: -; J: TRBJ1-2; V: TRBV5-8; size: once; CDR3: CASSLNGYFYTF; DNA: TGTGCCAGCAGCTTGAACGGGTACTTCTACACCTTC
D: -; J: TRBJ2-3; V: TRBV25-1; size: -; CDR3: CASSEFRYPTQYF; DNA: TGTGCCAGCAGTGAATTTCGCTATCCAACGCAGTATTTT
D: -; J: TRBJ1-2; V: TRBV29-1; size: many; CDR3: CSVEDSRTPYYGYTF; DNA: TGCAGCGTTGAAGATTCTCGGACACCCTACTATGGCTACACCTTC
D: TRBD2; J: TRBJ2-3; V: TRBV6-6; size: many; CDR3: CASSYPTSGRTDTQYF; DNA: TGTGCCAGCAGTTACCCGACTAGCGGGAGGACAGATACGCAGTATTTT
D: -; J: TRBJ2-3; V: TRBV12-3/TRBV12-4; size: few; CDR3: CASSLGPSETDTQYF; DNA: TGTGCCAGCAGTTTAGGGCCTAGCGAAACAGATACGCAGTATTTT
D: TRBD1; J: TRBJ2-4; V: TRBV20-1; size: -; CDR3: CSASPRDRGPLAKNIQYF; DNA: TGCAGTGCTAGCCCCCGGGACAGGGGGCCCCTAGCCAAAAACATTCAGTACTTC
D: -; J: TRBJ2-7; V: TRBV29-1; size: few; CDR3: CSALFPGHKVNEQYF; DNA: TGCAGCGCCCTTTTTCCGGGACACAAAGTGAACGAGCAGTACTTC
D: -; J: TRBJ2-4; V: TRBV4-2; size: -; CDR3: CASGQEGQEKNIQYF; DNA: TGTGCCAGCGGCCAAGAGGGGCAGGAAAAAAACATTCAGTACTTC
D: TRBD2; J: TRBJ2-3; V: TRBV5-6; size: few; CDR3: CASSPLAGASPDTQYF; DNA: TGTGCCAGCAGTCCTCTAGCGGGAGCCTCGCCAGATACGCAGTATTTT
D: TRBD1; J: TRBJ1-4; V: TRBV10-2; size: -; CDR3: CASSETGGDYEKLFF; DNA: TGCGCCAGCAGTGAAACAGGGGGCGATTATGAAAAACTGTTTTTT
D: -; J: TRBJ2-4; V: TRBV6-1; size: few; CDR3: CASSGSGTIAKNIQYF; DNA: TGTGCCAGCAGTGGTTCCGGGACAATAGCCAAAAACATTCAGTACTTC
D: TRBD2; J: TRBJ2-2; V: TRBV4-2; size: -; CDR3: CASSHQSDSGADTGELFF; DNA: TGTGCCAGCAGCCATCAATCCGATAGCGGGGCGGACACCGGGGAGCTGTTTTTT
D: -; J: TRBJ1-6; V: TRBV2; size: -; CDR3: CASFSSYNSPLHF; DNA: TGTGCCAGCTTTTCCTCCTATAATTCACCCCTCCACTTT
D: TRBD2; J: TRBJ2-1; V: TRBV12-3/TRBV12-4; size: -; CDR3: CASSLMGLAGCNEQFF; DNA: TGTGCCAGCAGTTTGATGGGACTAGCGGGCTGCAATGAGCAGTTCTTC
D: -; J: TRBJ1-5; V: TRBV29-1; size: many; CDR3: CSVESAALPRSNQPQHF; DNA: TGCAGCGTTGAGTCGGCAGCCCTTCCCCGTAGCAATCAGCCCCAGCATTTT
D: TRBD2; J: TRBJ2-2; V: TRBV20-1; size: once; CDR3: CSARGTSGGHVNTGELFF; DNA: TGCAGTGCTAGGGGGACTAGCGGGGGACACGTCAACACCGGGGAGCTGTTTTTT
D: -; J: TRBJ2-3; V: TRBV28; size: -; CDR3: CASGLRRPDTQYF; DNA: TGTGCCAGCGGGTTGAGGCGCCCAGATACGCAGTATTTT
D: -; J: TRBJ1-1; V: TRBV28; size: -; CDR3: CASSSGEGEAFF; DNA: TGTGCCAGCAGCTCAGGGGAAGGGGAAGCTTTCTTT
D: -; J: TRBJ2-5; V: TRBV4-1; size: -; CDR3: CASSPSLRGDSYNEQYF; DNA: TGCGCCAGCAGCCCTTCTCTGAGGGGGGACTCCTACAATGAGCAGTACTTC